A single sample gave rise to the 30 T cell receptor beta chains below, sequenced in a study of blood T cell repertoires in COVID-19. The data were produced by immunoSEQ multiplex PCR, yet TCRdb's version contains in-frame clones alone and is incomplete. Among about 130,000 clones listed, approximately 83% were seen once. The specimen was PBMCs or T cells enriched from blood (not recorded which). These receptors originate from a man between 50 and 59 years old who had recovered from COVID-19.

This clone has a single count. This chain links TRBV29-1 with TRBJ1-5; 8 nucleotides align to TRBD1. Germline assignment: CDR1 SQVTM and CDR2 ANQGSEA. V was clipped by 8 bases and J by 7 bases; unmatched bases: 13. The CDR3 has 14 amino acids. CDR3 in DNA: TGCAGCAGACAGGCCGGACAGGGTAACCAGCCCCAGCATTTT. This translates into CSRQAGQGNQPQHF.

CDR3 DNA: TGTGCCAGCAGCTTATTACGACAGTTGAATGTTGGAAACACCATATATTTT. Amino acids: CASSLLRQLNVGNTIYF. The chain carries TRBV11-2 and TRBJ1-3; D perhaps matches TRBD1 (5 bases). Germline CDR1 reads SGHAT; CDR2 reads FQNNGV. This CDR3 spans 17 amino acids. Trimming cost V 2 bases and J 3 bases, with 17 bases left between them.

The rearrangement links TRBV27 to TRBJ1-5, with D possibly matching TRBD1 (5 bases). V lost 0 bases and J 4 bases, leaving 7 bases between the germline ends. Germline V gene data show CDR1 as MNHEY and CDR2 as SMNVEV (reference sequence). The CDR3 covers 14 residues. Here the CDR3 reads CASSLSGQNQPQHF. The DNA for the CDR3 is TGTGCCAGCAGTTTATCGGGGCAAAATCAGCCCCAGCATTTT.

V is TRBV11-2 and J is TRBJ2-7; 14 bases are a match to TRBD2. The ends lost 5 bases at V and 3 bases at J; junction bases unmatched: 9. Germline V CDR1 and CDR2: SGHAT, FQNNGV. The CDR3 sequence is 17 residues long. The CDR3 DNA reads TGTGCCAGCAGCATCTCCGGGACTAGCGGGGGAAACTACGAGCAGTACTTC. It codes for CASSISGTSGGNYEQYF.

This rearrangement joins TRBV9 to TRBJ1-2, with 9 bases fitting TRBD1. The J segment lost 3 bases and the V segment lost 3 bases, leaving 6 bases of the junction unmatched. The germline V gene encodes CDR1 SGDLS and CDR2 YYNGEE. The CDR3 runs to 15 residues. In DNA, the CDR3 is TGTGCCAGCAGCGCAGGGACAGGGAAGCACTATGGCTACACCTTC. Amino acids: CASSAGTGKHYGYTF.

The chain joins TRBV5-1 to TRBJ2-2; no definite D call. V lost 0 bases and J 4 bases, leaving 10 bases between the germline ends. Germline V lookup: CDR1 SGHRS, CDR2 YFSETQ. The CDR3 consists of 15 residues. CDR3 region: CASSLGLGSTGELFF. The DNA for the CDR3 is TGCGCCAGCAGCTTGGGTCTAGGTAGCACCGGGGAGCTGTTTTTT.

The V call is TRBV10-3, the J call TRBJ1-3, with 7 nucleotides matching TRBD1. The CDR3 runs to 15 residues. The V segment lost 7 bases and the J segment 4 bases; nucleotides outside the gene matches: 10. CDR1 is ENHRY, CDR2 SYGVKD, per germline. In DNA, the CDR3 is TGTGCCATCACCACGGACAGGTCTGCGGGAAACACCATATATTTT. Translating gives CAITTDRSAGNTIYF.

The chain is built from TRBV14 and TRBJ1-2; 9 bases are a match to TRBD1. The CDR3 is 13 residues long. CDR1 and CDR2 from the germline V gene are SGHDN and FVKESK. After removal of 3 bases from V and 5 bases from J, the junction contained 1 base not matched to a gene. The DNA for the CDR3 is TGTGCCAGCAGCCACGACAGGGGGTATGGCTACACCTTC. This translates into CASSHDRGYGYTF.

This clone was detected once. This chain joins TRBV18 and TRBJ1-1; D unclear. V lost 6 bases and J lost 0, with 11 bases in between. The V gene's germline CDR1 is KGHSH and CDR2 LQKENI. There are 14 residues in the CDR3. The CDR3 is CASSGGNMNTEAFF. CDR3 coding DNA: TGTGCCAGCTCCGGAGGGAATATGAACACTGAAGCTTTCTTT.

The gene calls are TRBV27 and TRBJ1-4; D is uncertain. The CDR3 loop spans 13 amino acids. Trimming took 5 bases from V and 0 from J, leaving 4 bases between them. Germline V lookup: CDR1 MNHEY, CDR2 SMNVEV (reference sequence). The CDR3 spells CASSPATNEKLFF. CDR3 nucleotide sequence: TGTGCCAGCAGTCCAGCAACTAATGAAAAACTGTTTTTT.

The gene calls are TRBV9 and TRBJ2-3, with TRBD1 matching 8 bases. Germline V lookup: CDR1 SGDLS, CDR2 YYNGEE. This CDR3 region has 15 residues. The V and J ends lost 3 bases and 1 base, in that order; junction bases with no gene match: 4. The CDR3 nucleotides are TGTGCCAGCAGCGACCAGGGGGCTGGCACAGATACGCAGTATTTT. Protein: CASSDQGAGTDTQYF.

The V call is TRBV30, the J call TRBJ1-2, with TRBD1 as a possible D gene (5 bases). This CDR3 has 12 amino acids. Germline V gene lookup returns CDR1 GTSNPN and CDR2 SVGIG (reference sequence). In DNA form, the CDR3 reads TGTGCACACTCGGGGGGAAGCTATGGCTACACCTTC. Protein: CAHSGGSYGYTF.

V usage is TRBV19 and J usage is TRBJ1-2; TRBD1 agrees at 11 bases. V shed 5 bases and J 5 bases; nucleotides not matched to a gene: 4. CDR1 is LNHDA, CDR2 SQIVND, per germline (reference sequence). There are 14 residues in the CDR3. The CDR3 spells CASSGDRGEYGYTF. The CDR3 DNA follows: TGTGCCAGTAGTGGGGACAGGGGGGAGTATGGCTACACCTTC. Variable domain in full (rest from reference TRBV19 and TRBJ1-2): DGGITQSPKYLFRKEGQNVTLSCEQNLNHDAMYWYRQDPGQGLRLIYYSQIVNDFQKGDIAEGYSVSREKKESFPLTVTSAQKNPTAFYLCASSGDRGEYGYTFGSGTRLTVV.

This clone was observed a single time. The rearrangement links TRBV6-5 to TRBJ1-2, with no clear D. In germline, CDR1 is MNHEY, CDR2 SVGAGI. The length of the CDR3 is 13 residues. Trimming took off 0 bases at V and 3 bases at J, with 5 bases between the two ends. CDR3 nucleotides: TGTGCCAGCAGTTACTCCCAGGACTATGGCTACACCTTC. The encoded protein is CASSYSQDYGYTF.

V is TRBV7-3 and J is TRBJ2-5; D unresolved. The V end was cut by 0 bases, the J end by 5 bases, with 10 bases between. The CDR3 spans 14 residues. Germline V gene data show CDR1 as SGHTA and CDR2 as FQGTGA. This CDR3 is CASSLTTGRETQYF. CDR3 DNA sequence: TGTGCCAGCAGCTTAACGACCGGCAGGGAGACCCAGTACTTC.

V and J are TRBV28 and TRBJ2-1, with 7 bases matching TRBD2. The V and J ends lost 6 bases and 2 bases, in that order; junction bases with no gene match: 1. The CDR3 contains 13 residues. Germline assignment: CDR1 MDHEN and CDR2 SYDVKM. The CDR3, as DNA: TGTGCCAGCAGAGGGACTACCTACAATGAGCAGTTCTTC. Its protein is CASRGTTYNEQFF.

The CDR3 loop reads CATSASPGTSGDSSYNEQFF. In nucleotides, the CDR3 is TGTGCCACCAGTGCCTCGCCCGGGACTAGCGGGGACAGCTCCTACAATGAGCAGTTCTTC. The gene calls are TRBV24-1 and TRBJ2-1; 13 positions match TRBD2. The CDR3 length is 20 residues. V was pared by 5 bases and J by 0 bases, with 12 bases of the junction left unmatched. CDR1 and CDR2 from the germline V gene are KGHDR and SFDVKD.

The chain is built from TRBV6-5 and TRBJ2-3, with a weak D call TRBD2 (5 bases). V gave up 2 bases and J gave up 0 bases, with 9 bases separating them. The CDR3 runs to 15 residues. Germline V gene lookup returns CDR1 MNHEY and CDR2 SVGAGI. The CDR3 is CASSYDGSSTDTQYF. DNA for the CDR3: TGTGCCAGCAGTTACGATGGGAGTAGCACAGATACGCAGTATTTT.

The V gene is TRBV9, the J gene TRBJ2-7; a possible D gene is TRBD2 (6 bases). The CDR3 has 15 amino acids. The ends were cut back, 3 bases at V and 2 bases at J, with 15 bases in the middle. Germline V gene sequence: CDR1 SGDLS, CDR2 YYNGEE. As DNA, the CDR3 is TGTGCCAGCAGCGCAACCGGGACTTTTACCTACGAGCAGTACTTC. Translated, it gives CASSATGTFTYEQYF.

The chain has TRBV4-3 and TRBJ1-6, with D tentatively TRBD1 (6 bases). The CDR3 runs 15 residues. CDR1 and CDR2 (germline): LGHNA, YSLEER. V lost 0 bases to trimming and J lost 8 bases, with 11 bases between them. The CDR3 protein is CASSQEAGADSPLHF. DNA of the CDR3: TGCGCCAGCAGCCAAGAGGCAGGGGCGGATTCACCCCTCCACTTT.

The chain recombines TRBV3-1 (or the pseudogene TRBV3-2) with TRBJ1-6; D gene unclear. The V gene lost 1 base and the J gene lost 13 bases, with 11 bases spanning the gap. The germline gives CDR1 LGHDT, CDR2 YNNKEL (reference sequence). There are 13 residues in the CDR3. CDR3 bases: TGTGCCAGCAGCCAAGTTAACAGATCCCCCCTCCACTTT. Translation gives CASSQVNRSPLHF.

The chain carries TRBV28 and TRBJ1-2, with 7 positions matching TRBD1. The CDR3 runs 15 residues. Germline loops: CDR1 MDHEN, CDR2 SYDVKM. V gave up 4 bases and J gave up 7 bases; unmatched junction bases: 12. The CDR3 region has the DNA TGTGCCAGCAGTTCCCGAGGAGGGGGCAAGGCTGGCTACACCTTC. It yields the protein CASSSRGGGKAGYTF.

This clone appeared a single time. CDR3 amino acids: CASSRSSGQGLGYANTGELFF. CDR3 sequence (DNA): TGTGCCAGCTCACGCAGCTCGGGACAGGGCCTCGGATACGCGAACACCGGGGAGCTGTTTTTT. This chain uses TRBV18 with TRBJ2-2; TRBD1 aligns across 9 bases. The J segment lost 0 bases and the V segment lost 4 bases, leaving 18 bases of the junction unmatched. Germline loops: CDR1 KGHSH, CDR2 LQKENI. The CDR3 runs 21 residues.

The V and J genes are TRBV7-6 and TRBJ1-1, with TRBD1 identical over 9 bases. There are 15 residues in the CDR3. The J segment lost 1 base and the V segment lost 5 bases, leaving 5 bases of the junction unmatched. Germline values: CDR1 SGHVS, CDR2 FNYEAQ. CDR3 amino acids: CASSPLGQGNTEAFF. The DNA for the CDR3 is TGTGCCAGCAGCCCCCTGGGACAGGGGAACACTGAAGCTTTCTTT. The complete variable domain, with remaining parts taken from reference TRBV7-6 and TRBJ1-1, reads GAGVSQSPRYKVTKRGQDVALRCDPISGHVSLYWYRQALGQGPEFLTYFNYEAQQDKSGLPNDRFSAERPEGSISTLTIQRTEQRDSAMYRCASSPLGQGNTEAFFGQGTRLTVV.

This chain links TRBV6-2 or TRBV6-3 with TRBJ2-7; D uncertain. This CDR3 is 14 amino acids long. The germline V gene encodes CDR1 MNHEY and CDR2 SVGEGT. V was cut by 2 bases and J by 2 bases, with 10 bases left in between. CDR3 nucleotide sequence: TGTGCCAGCAGTTACCCGTCACAGACCTACGAGCAGTACTTC. Its protein product is CASSYPSQTYEQYF.

The V and J genes are TRBV7-3 and TRBJ2-3, with 11 bases aligning to TRBD2. V trimming: 7 bases; J trimming: 4 bases; junction bases outside the gene matches: 1. This CDR3 has 13 amino acids. Germline CDR1 reads SGHTA; CDR2 reads FQGTGA. The CDR3 is CASNSGGADTQYF. CDR3 nucleotide sequence: TGTGCCAGCAATAGCGGGGGGGCAGATACGCAGTATTTT.

This chain joins TRBV7-3 and TRBJ2-1; 7 positions agree with TRBD2. The germline CDR1 and CDR2 sequences are SGHTA and FQGTGA. The J segment lost 4 bases and the V segment lost 4 bases, leaving 10 bases of the junction unmatched. This CDR3 region has 16 residues. CDR3 protein: CASSSMARGVYNEQFF. Written as DNA, the CDR3 is TGTGCCAGCAGCTCGATGGCCCGGGGGGTTTACAATGAGCAGTTCTTC. Full variable domain (outside the CDR3, taken from reference TRBV7-3 and TRBJ2-1): GAGVSQTPSNKVTEKGKYVELRCDPISGHTALYWYRQSLGQGPEFLIYFQGTGAADDSGLPNDRFFAVRPEGSVSTLKIQRTERGDSAVYLCASSSMARGVYNEQFFGPGTRLTVL.

The gene calls are TRBV5-1 and TRBJ1-4; 7 positions agree with TRBD1. The CDR3 is made up of 14 amino acids. Germline V gene data show CDR1 as SGHRS and CDR2 as YFSETQ. J gave up 4 bases and V 4 bases, and 4 bases lay outside the gene matches. As DNA, the CDR3 is TGCGCCAGCAGCATACAGGGGAATAATGAAAAACTGTTTTTT. It yields the protein CASSIQGNNEKLFF.

The chain links TRBV28 to TRBJ1-2, with a tentative D call TRBD1 (5 bases). V was trimmed by 6 bases and J by 5 bases, leaving 10 bases between them. CDR1 and CDR2 from the germline V gene are MDHEN and SYDVKM. The CDR3 is made up of 12 amino acids. This chain's CDR3 is CASSLTAYGYTF. The CDR3 region has the DNA TGTGCCAGCAGCCTGACAGCGTATGGCTACACCTTC.

V usage is TRBV10-2 and J usage is TRBJ1-1; D is unresolved. The V end lost 8 bases, the J end lost 4 bases, and 11 bases lay between the germline ends. The CDR3 is made up of 12 amino acids. The germline CDR1 and CDR2 sequences are WSHSY and SAAADI. In DNA form, the CDR3 reads TGCGCCAGCCTGGGAGGTGGCACTGAAGCTTTCTTT. Its translation: CASLGGGTEAFF.